This T cell receptor (beta chain) was identified in a study of shared clonotypes between healthy human individuals. Findings and caveats of the study: Shared clonotypes across all four donors exceeded non-shared ones in generation probability. The sampled material consisted only of blood, and tissue repertoires are likely to differ.

Investigators divided CD4+ cells into CD45RA+ naive and CD45RA-negative memory subsets. Details on this clone: What it binds is unknown.

Repertoires were generated with immunoSEQ multiplex PCR, while TCRdb's copy carries only in-frame clones and drops some. The data show some 500,000 clones, approximately 94% seen once. Looked up from germline, CDR1 is SGHVS and CDR2 is FQNEAQ. The CDR3 is made up of 14 amino acids. Trimming at V came to 5 bases and at J to 7 bases, leaving 8 bases not matched to a gene. Specimen: naive CD4+ T cells sorted from blood. Subset reported: CD45RA+ positively selected. This sequence originates from a woman younger than 45 in good health. The chain links TRBV7-8 to TRBJ1-1, with 9 positions matching TRBD1. The CDR3 is CASSRWTGEGEAFF. DNA of the CDR3: TGTGCCAGCAGCAGATGGACAGGGGAAGGTGAAGCTTTCTTT.